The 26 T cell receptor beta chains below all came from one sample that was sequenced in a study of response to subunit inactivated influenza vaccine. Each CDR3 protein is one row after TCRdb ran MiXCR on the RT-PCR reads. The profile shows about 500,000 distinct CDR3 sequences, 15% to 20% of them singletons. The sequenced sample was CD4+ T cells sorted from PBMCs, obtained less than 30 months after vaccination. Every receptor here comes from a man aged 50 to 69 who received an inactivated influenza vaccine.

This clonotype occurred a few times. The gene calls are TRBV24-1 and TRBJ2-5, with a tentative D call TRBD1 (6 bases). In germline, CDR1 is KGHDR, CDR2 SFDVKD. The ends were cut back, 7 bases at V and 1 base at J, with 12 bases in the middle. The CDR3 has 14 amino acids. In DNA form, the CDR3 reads TGTGCCACCAGCGATAGGGGGATCCAAGAGACCCAGTACTTC. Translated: CATSDRGIQETQYF.

The DNA for the CDR3 is TGTGCCAGCAGTTATTCGGGCATGACCTATGGCTACACCTTC. It encodes CASSYSGMTYGYTF. This chain connects TRBV6-2 or TRBV6-3 to TRBJ1-2; D call uncertain. Looked up from germline, CDR1 is MNHEY and CDR2 is SVGEGT. Trimming pared 3 bases from V and 4 bases from J, leaving 12 bases between. The CDR3 has 14 amino acids.

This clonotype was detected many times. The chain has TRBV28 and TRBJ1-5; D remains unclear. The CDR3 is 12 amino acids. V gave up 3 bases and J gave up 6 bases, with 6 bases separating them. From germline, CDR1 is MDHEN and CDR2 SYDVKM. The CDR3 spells CASSFSGQPQHF. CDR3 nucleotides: TGTGCCAGCAGTTTCTCGGGTCAGCCCCAGCATTTT.

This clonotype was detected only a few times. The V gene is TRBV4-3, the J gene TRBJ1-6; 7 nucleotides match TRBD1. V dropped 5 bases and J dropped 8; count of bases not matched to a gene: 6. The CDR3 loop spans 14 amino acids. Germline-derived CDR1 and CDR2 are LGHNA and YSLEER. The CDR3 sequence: CASSTRQGDSPLHF. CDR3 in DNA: TGCGCCAGCAGCACTCGACAGGGCGATTCACCCCTCCACTTT.

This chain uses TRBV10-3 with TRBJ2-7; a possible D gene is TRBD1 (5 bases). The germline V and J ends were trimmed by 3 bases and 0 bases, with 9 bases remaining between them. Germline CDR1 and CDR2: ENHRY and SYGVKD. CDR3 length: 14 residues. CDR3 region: CAISDLQVSYEQYF. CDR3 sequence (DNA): TGTGCCATCAGTGATTTACAGGTCTCCTACGAGCAGTACTTC.

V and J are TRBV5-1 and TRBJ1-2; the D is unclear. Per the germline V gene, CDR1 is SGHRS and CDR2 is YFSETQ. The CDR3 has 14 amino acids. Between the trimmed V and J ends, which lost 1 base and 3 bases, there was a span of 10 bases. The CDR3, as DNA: TGCGCCAGCAGCTTGTCCCGAGGAGACTATGGCTACACCTTC. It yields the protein CASSLSRGDYGYTF.

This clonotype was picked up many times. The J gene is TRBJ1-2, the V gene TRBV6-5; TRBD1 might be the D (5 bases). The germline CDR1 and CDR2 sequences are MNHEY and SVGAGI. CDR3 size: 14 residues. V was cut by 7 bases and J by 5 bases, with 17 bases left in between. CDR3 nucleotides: TGTGCCAGCAAACCAAGCGGGGGGAAGTATGGCTACACCTTC. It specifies CASKPSGGKYGYTF.

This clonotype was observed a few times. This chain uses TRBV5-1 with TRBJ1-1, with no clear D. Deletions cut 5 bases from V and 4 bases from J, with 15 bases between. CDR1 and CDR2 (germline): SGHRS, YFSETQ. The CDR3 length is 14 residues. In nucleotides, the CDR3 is TGCGCCAGCAGTGACGGACCGGTCGGCACTGAAGCTTTCTTT. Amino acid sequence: CASSDGPVGTEAFF.

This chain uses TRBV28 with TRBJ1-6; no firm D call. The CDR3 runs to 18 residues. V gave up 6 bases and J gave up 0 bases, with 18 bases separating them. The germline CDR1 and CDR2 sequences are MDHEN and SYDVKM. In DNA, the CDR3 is TGTGCCAGCAGAGAGGTACTGCAAAGGAGCTCCTATAATTCACCCCTCCACTTT. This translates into CASREVLQRSSYNSPLHF.

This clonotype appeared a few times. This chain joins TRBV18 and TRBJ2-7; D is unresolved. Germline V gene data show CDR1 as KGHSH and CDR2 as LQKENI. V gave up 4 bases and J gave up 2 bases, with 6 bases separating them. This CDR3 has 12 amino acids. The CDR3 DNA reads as TGTGCCAGCTCACGCTCGGCCTACGAGCAGTACTTC. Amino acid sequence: CASSRSAYEQYF.

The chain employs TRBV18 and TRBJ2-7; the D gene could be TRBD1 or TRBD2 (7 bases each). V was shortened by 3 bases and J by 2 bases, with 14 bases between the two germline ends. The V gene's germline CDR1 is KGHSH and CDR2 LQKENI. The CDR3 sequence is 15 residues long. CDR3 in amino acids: CASSPTGRGPYEQYF. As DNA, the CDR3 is TGTGCCAGCTCACCCACTGGGAGGGGGCCCTACGAGCAGTACTTC.

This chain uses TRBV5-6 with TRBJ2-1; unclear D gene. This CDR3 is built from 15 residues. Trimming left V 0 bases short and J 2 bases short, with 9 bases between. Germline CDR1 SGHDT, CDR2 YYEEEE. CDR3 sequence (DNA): TGTGCCAGCAGCTTGGGGGGTCTGGCCTACAATGAGCAGTTCTTC. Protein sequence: CASSLGGLAYNEQFF.

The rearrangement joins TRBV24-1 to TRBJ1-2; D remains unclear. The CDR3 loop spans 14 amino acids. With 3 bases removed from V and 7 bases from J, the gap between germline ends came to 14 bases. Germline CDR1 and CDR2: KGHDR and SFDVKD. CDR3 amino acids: CATSDPGTLGGYTF. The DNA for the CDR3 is TGTGCCACCAGTGATCCTGGCACCCTTGGTGGCTACACCTTC.

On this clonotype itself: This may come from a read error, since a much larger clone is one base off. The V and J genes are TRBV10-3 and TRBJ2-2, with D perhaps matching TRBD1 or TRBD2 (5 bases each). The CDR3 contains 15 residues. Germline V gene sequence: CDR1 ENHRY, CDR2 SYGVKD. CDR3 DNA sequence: TGTGCCATCAGTGAGAGTCCAGGGCGCACCGGGGAGCCGTTTTTT. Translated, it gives CAISESPGRTGEPFF.

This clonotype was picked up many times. The CDR3 region is CASSLGAREKLFF. The DNA for the CDR3 is TGCGCCAGCAGCTTGGGAGCGAGAGAAAAACTGTTTTTT. The chain combines TRBV5-1 with TRBJ1-4; D uncertain. Trimming removed 0 bases at V and 8 bases at J, with 8 bases between. The CDR3 is made up of 13 amino acids. The germline V gene has CDR1 SGHRS and CDR2 YFSETQ.

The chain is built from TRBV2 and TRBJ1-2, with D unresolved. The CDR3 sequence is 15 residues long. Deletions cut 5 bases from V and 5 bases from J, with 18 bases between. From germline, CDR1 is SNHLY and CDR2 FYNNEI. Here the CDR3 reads CASSPNVGSMYGYTF. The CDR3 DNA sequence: TGTGCCAGCAGTCCCAACGTGGGCTCGATGTATGGCTACACCTTC.

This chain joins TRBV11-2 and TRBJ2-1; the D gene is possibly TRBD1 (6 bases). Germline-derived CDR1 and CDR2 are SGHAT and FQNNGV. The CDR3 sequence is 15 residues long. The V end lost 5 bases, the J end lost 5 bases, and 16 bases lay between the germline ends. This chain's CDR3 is CASSPLPGHNNEQFF. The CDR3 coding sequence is TGTGCCAGCAGCCCGCTGCCGGGACATAACAATGAGCAGTTCTTC. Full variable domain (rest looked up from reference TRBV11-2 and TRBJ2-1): EAGVAQSPRYKIIEKRQSVAFWCNPISGHATLYWYQQILGQGPKLLIQFQNNGVVDDSQLPKDRFSAERLKGVDSTLKIQPAKLEDSAVYLCASSPLPGHNNEQFFGPGTRLTVL.

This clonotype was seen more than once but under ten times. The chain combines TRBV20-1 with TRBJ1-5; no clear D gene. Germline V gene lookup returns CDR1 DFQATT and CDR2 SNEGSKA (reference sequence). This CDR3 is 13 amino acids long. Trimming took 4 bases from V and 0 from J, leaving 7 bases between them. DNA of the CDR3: TGCAGTGCTAATTCTGATAGCAATCAGCCCCAGCATTTT. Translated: CSANSDSNQPQHF.

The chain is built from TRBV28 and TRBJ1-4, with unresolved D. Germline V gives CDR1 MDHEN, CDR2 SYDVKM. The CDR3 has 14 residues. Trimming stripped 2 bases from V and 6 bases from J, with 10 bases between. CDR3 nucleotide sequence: TGTGCCAGCAGTTTACCAGCGATGGATGAAAAACTGTTTTTT. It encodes CASSLPAMDEKLFF.

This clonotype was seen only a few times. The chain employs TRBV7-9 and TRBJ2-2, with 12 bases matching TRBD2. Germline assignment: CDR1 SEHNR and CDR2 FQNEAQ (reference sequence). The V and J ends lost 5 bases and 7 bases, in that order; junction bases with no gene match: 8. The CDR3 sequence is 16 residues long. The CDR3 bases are TGTGCCAGCAGCCGCACTAGCGGGAGGCCCGGCGGGGAGCTGTTTTTT. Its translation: CASSRTSGRPGGELFF.

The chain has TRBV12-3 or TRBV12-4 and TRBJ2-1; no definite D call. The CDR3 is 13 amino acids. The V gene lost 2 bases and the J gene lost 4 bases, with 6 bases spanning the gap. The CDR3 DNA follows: TGTGCCAGCAGTTTATGGCAGTACAATGAGCAGTTCTTC. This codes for CASSLWQYNEQFF.

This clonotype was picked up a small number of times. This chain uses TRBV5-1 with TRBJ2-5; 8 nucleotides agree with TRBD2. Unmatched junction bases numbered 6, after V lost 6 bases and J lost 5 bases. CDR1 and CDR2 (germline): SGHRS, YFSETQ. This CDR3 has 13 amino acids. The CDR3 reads CASNPGREETQYF. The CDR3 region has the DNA TGCGCCAGCAACCCCGGGAGGGAGGAGACCCAGTACTTC.

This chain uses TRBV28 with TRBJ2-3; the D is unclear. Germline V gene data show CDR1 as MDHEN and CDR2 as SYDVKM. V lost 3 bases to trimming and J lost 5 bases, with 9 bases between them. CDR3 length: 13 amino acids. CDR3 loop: CASSLPKQDTQYF. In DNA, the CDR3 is TGTGCCAGCAGTTTGCCCAAGCAAGATACGCAGTATTTT.

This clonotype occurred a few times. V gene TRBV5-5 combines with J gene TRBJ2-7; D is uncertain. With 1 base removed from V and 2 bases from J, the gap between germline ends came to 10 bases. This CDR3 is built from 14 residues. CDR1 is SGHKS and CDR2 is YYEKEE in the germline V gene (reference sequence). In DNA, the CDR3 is TGTGCCAGCAGCTTGTTAGGAACCACCTACGAGCAGTACTTC. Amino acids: CASSLLGTTYEQYF.

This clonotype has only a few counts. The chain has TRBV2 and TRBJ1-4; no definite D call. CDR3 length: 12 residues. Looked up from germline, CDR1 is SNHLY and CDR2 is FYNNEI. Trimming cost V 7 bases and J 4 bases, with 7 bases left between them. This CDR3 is CASMLSNEKLFF. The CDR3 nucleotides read TGTGCCAGCATGCTCAGTAATGAAAAACTGTTTTTT.

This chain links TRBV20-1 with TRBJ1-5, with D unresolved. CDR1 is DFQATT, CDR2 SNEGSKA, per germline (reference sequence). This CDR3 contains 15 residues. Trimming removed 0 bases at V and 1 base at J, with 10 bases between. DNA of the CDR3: TGCAGTGCTAGAGAGGCCGGGGTGAGCAATCAGCCCCAGCATTTT. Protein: CSAREAGVSNQPQHF.